These 5 T cell receptor beta chains came from one sample sequenced in a study of blood T cell repertoires in COVID-19. TCRdb keeps only in-frame clones here, not all; method: immunoSEQ multiplex PCR. The sample lists about 220,000 clones, 84% occurring once. Material: PBMCs or T cells enriched from blood (not recorded which). These receptors all come from a woman between 40 and 55 years old who had recovered from COVID-19.

This chain joins TRBV5-1 and TRBJ1-1, with 7 bases that match TRBD1. Germline assignment: CDR1 SGHRS and CDR2 YFSETQ. J lost 4 bases, V lost 5 bases, and 8 bases had no gene match. The CDR3 is 14 amino acids. The CDR3, as DNA: TGCGCCAGCAGAACCGGGACAGTAGGCACTGAAGCTTTCTTT. Its protein product is CASRTGTVGTEAFF.

This clone was counted a single time. The V call is TRBV10-3, the J call TRBJ1-2; TRBD1 is a possible D gene (5 bases). Deletions cut 9 bases from V and 1 base from J, with 15 bases between. The CDR3 has 14 residues. Germline assignment: CDR1 ENHRY and CDR2 SYGVKD. CDR3 amino acids: CAIGTAGDNYGYTF. In nucleotides, the CDR3 is TGTGCCATTGGGACGGCGGGGGATAACTATGGCTACACCTTC.

The gene calls are TRBV11-2 and TRBJ1-5; D may be TRBD1 (5 bases). Trimming took 5 bases from V and 2 from J, leaving 13 bases between them. The CDR3 length is 15 residues. Germline V gives CDR1 SGHAT, CDR2 FQNNGV. This CDR3 reads CASSQGVRGNQPQHF. The CDR3, as DNA: TGTGCCAGCAGCCAAGGGGTCCGGGGCAATCAGCCCCAGCATTTT.

The chain links TRBV7-2 to TRBJ1-5; the D is unclear. CDR3 size: 13 residues. Trimming pared 5 bases from V and 5 bases from J, leaving 10 bases between. The germline CDR1 and CDR2 sequences are SGHTA and FQGNSA. CDR3 region: CASSLGSYQPQHF. CDR3 nucleotide sequence: TGTGCCAGCAGCCTCGGGTCATATCAGCCCCAGCATTTT.

V gene TRBV10-3 combines with J gene TRBJ2-3; 8 bases line up with TRBD2. The CDR3 has 15 amino acids. CDR1 and CDR2 from the germline V gene are ENHRY and SYGVKD. V trimming: 3 bases; J trimming: 0 bases; junction bases outside the gene matches: 2. The CDR3 DNA is TGTGCCATCAGTGAAGCGGGAGCTAGCACAGATACGCAGTATTTT. The encoded protein is CAISEAGASTDTQYF.